This is a list of T cell receptor beta chains from one sample in a study of T cells in localized non-small cell lung cancer. The data were produced by immunoSEQ multiplex PCR, yet TCRdb's version contains in-frame clones alone and is incomplete. The data show about 54,000 clones, with about four fifths seen just once and around 20% held by the top ten. The specimen was peripheral blood, collected before any cancer treatment. These receptor sequences come from a female donor at least 60 years old with stage II squamous cell lung carcinoma. Both conserved end residues are part of each CDR3. D genes are given only for firm matches. The size entry is marked missing in some rows and otherwise reads once, few, many or a size class.

D gene: .
V gene: TRBV18
clone size: few
J gene: TRBJ1-1
CDR3 protein: CASSPVSGGRSEAFF
CDR3 DNA: TGTGCCAGCTCACCTGTTTCAGGAGGAAGGTCTGAAGCTTTCTTT

D gene: .
V gene: TRBV5-5
clone size: .
J gene: TRBJ1-5
CDR3 protein: CASSLALPDGNQPQHF
CDR3 DNA: TGTGCCAGCAGCTTGGCCTTACCGGACGGTAATCAGCCCCAGCATTTT

D gene: TRBD1
V gene: TRBV7-9
clone size: .
J gene: TRBJ1-6
CDR3 protein: CASSLDGTGSPTLHF
CDR3 DNA: TGTGCCAGCAGCTTAGACGGGACAGGGTCCCCCACCCTCCACTTT

D gene: .
V gene: TRBV10-1
clone size: .
J gene: TRBJ1-1
CDR3 protein: CASSDNIGNTEAFF
CDR3 DNA: TGCGCCAGCAGTGATAACATTGGGAACACTGAAGCTTTCTTT

D gene: TRBD1
V gene: TRBV7-2
clone size: .
J gene: TRBJ1-2
CDR3 protein: CASSSPVGQGARGYTF
CDR3 DNA: TGTGCCAGCAGTTCTCCGGTGGGACAGGGGGCGCGTGGCTACACCTTC

D gene: TRBD2
V gene: TRBV30
clone size: .
J gene: TRBJ2-1
CDR3 protein: CAWTVRAGVPNEQFF
CDR3 DNA: TGTGCCTGGACCGTTCGAGCGGGGGTTCCCAATGAGCAGTTCTTC

D gene: .
V gene: TRBV19
clone size: .
J gene: TRBJ1-5
CDR3 protein: CASRGGQRQPQHF
CDR3 DNA: TGTGCCAGTAGGGGGGGGCAAAGGCAGCCCCAGCATTTT

D gene: TRBD2
V gene: TRBV6-1
clone size: .
J gene: TRBJ2-2
CDR3 protein: CASSARPLAGGTAGELFF
CDR3 DNA: TGTGCCAGCAGTGCGCGGCCCCTAGCGGGGGGTACGGCCGGGGAGCTGTTTTTT

D gene: TRBD2
V gene: TRBV7-9
clone size: .
J gene: TRBJ2-5
CDR3 protein: CASSYVPGLAPGAQYF
CDR3 DNA: TGTGCCAGCAGTTATGTCCCGGGACTAGCGCCCGGGGCCCAGTACTTC

D gene: TRBD1
V gene: TRBV18
clone size: .
J gene: TRBJ2-3
CDR3 protein: CASSPRTGGTDTQYF
CDR3 DNA: TGTGCCAGCTCACCTCGGACAGGGGGAACAGATACGCAGTATTTT

D gene: .
V gene: TRBV7-8
clone size: .
J gene: TRBJ1-4
CDR3 protein: CASSLYGSGVNEKLFF
CDR3 DNA: TGTGCCAGCAGCTTATACGGGTCGGGGGTCAATGAAAAACTGTTTTTT

D gene: TRBD1
V gene: TRBV6-1
clone size: .
J gene: TRBJ2-1
CDR3 protein: CASSGQGTSVYNEQFF
CDR3 DNA: TGTGCCAGCAGTGGACAGGGCACCTCAGTTTACAATGAGCAGTTCTTC

D gene: .
V gene: TRBV5-1
clone size: once
J gene: TRBJ2-1
CDR3 protein: CASSFGENEQFF
CDR3 DNA: TGCGCCAGCAGCTTTGGGGAAAATGAGCAGTTCTTC

D gene: TRBD2
V gene: TRBV5-1
clone size: few
J gene: TRBJ2-3
CDR3 protein: CASSLSRLAGGSDTQYF
CDR3 DNA: TGCGCCAGCAGCTTGAGTCGGCTAGCGGGGGGTTCAGATACGCAGTATTTT

D gene: .
V gene: TRBV18
clone size: .
J gene: TRBJ1-6
CDR3 protein: CASSPFNPRSSYNSPLHF
CDR3 DNA: TGTGCCAGCTCACCATTTAACCCCAGGAGCTCCTATAATTCACCCCTCCACTTT

D gene: TRBD1
V gene: TRBV5-1
clone size: .
J gene: TRBJ2-7
CDR3 protein: CASSFRQGYYEQYF
CDR3 DNA: TGCGCCAGCAGCTTCCGACAGGGGTACTACGAGCAGTACTTC

D gene: .
V gene: TRBV30
clone size: .
J gene: TRBJ2-7
CDR3 protein: CAWSLKAGSSEQYF
CDR3 DNA: TGTGCCTGGAGTCTTAAAGCGGGTAGTAGCGAGCAGTACTTC

D gene: .
V gene: TRBV9
clone size: .
J gene: TRBJ2-2
CDR3 protein: CASSVARGNTGELFF
CDR3 DNA: TGTGCCAGCAGCGTAGCGAGAGGGAACACCGGGGAGCTGTTTTTT

D gene: .
V gene: TRBV20-1
clone size: .
J gene: TRBJ1-1
CDR3 protein: CSARVGTEAFF
CDR3 DNA: TGCAGTGCTAGAGTGGGCACTGAAGCTTTCTTT

D gene: TRBD2
V gene: TRBV11-1
clone size: .
J gene: TRBJ2-1
CDR3 protein: CASSPRTSRYNEQFF
CDR3 DNA: TGTGCCAGCAGCCCACGGACTAGCAGATACAATGAGCAGTTCTTC

D gene: .
V gene: TRBV7-3
clone size: .
J gene: TRBJ2-1
CDR3 protein: CASSLGIGRTDNEQFF
CDR3 DNA: TGTGCCAGCAGCTTGGGCATTGGGCGCACCGACAATGAGCAGTTCTTC

D gene: TRBD1
V gene: TRBV19
clone size: .
J gene: TRBJ1-1
CDR3 protein: CASSSTGGRGTEAFF
CDR3 DNA: TGTGCCAGTAGCTCCACAGGGGGAAGAGGCACTGAAGCTTTCTTT

D gene: TRBD2
V gene: TRBV7-8
clone size: .
J gene: TRBJ2-5
CDR3 protein: CASSLGAGGETQYF
CDR3 DNA: TGTGCCAGCAGCTTAGGAGCGGGAGGGGAGACCCAGTACTTC

D gene: .
V gene: TRBV7-8
clone size: .
J gene: TRBJ2-7
CDR3 protein: CASSRGPLYEQYF
CDR3 DNA: TGTGCCAGCAGCCGGGGACCACTCTACGAGCAGTACTTC

D gene: .
V gene: TRBV5-4
clone size: .
J gene: TRBJ2-7
CDR3 protein: CASSPKGLYPYEQYF
CDR3 DNA: TGTGCCAGCAGCCCGAAGGGGCTCTACCCATACGAGCAGTACTTC

D gene: .
V gene: TRBV9
clone size: few
J gene: TRBJ1-2
CDR3 protein: CASSVGGSLTYGYTF
CDR3 DNA: TGTGCCAGCAGCGTAGGTGGGAGTTTGACATATGGCTACACCTTC

D gene: TRBD1
V gene: TRBV6-1
clone size: once
J gene: TRBJ2-6
CDR3 protein: CASSELVTGGSGANVLTF
CDR3 DNA: TGTGCCAGCAGTGAACTAGTGACAGGGGGCTCTGGGGCCAACGTCCTGACTTTC

D gene: TRBD1
V gene: TRBV6-6
clone size: .
J gene: TRBJ2-5
CDR3 protein: CASTPGQGEETQYF
CDR3 DNA: TGTGCCAGCACTCCCGGACAGGGGGAAGAGACCCAGTACTTC

D gene: TRBD1
V gene: TRBV11-2
clone size: once
J gene: TRBJ1-2
CDR3 protein: CASSFNTGAYGYTF
CDR3 DNA: TGTGCCAGCAGCTTCAATACAGGGGCCTATGGCTACACCTTC

D gene: .
V gene: TRBV19
clone size: few
J gene: TRBJ2-2
CDR3 protein: CASSIESFKTGELFF
CDR3 DNA: TGTGCCAGTAGTATAGAGTCCTTTAAAACCGGGGAGCTGTTTTTT

D gene: TRBD1
V gene: TRBV18
clone size: .
J gene: TRBJ1-2
CDR3 protein: CASSSGTGANYGYTF
CDR3 DNA: TGTGCCAGCTCATCCGGGACAGGGGCTAACTATGGCTACACCTTC

D gene: .
V gene: TRBV5-6
clone size: .
J gene: TRBJ1-2
CDR3 protein: CASKRRDKIFMGYTF
CDR3 DNA: TGTGCCAGCAAACGCCGGGACAAGATTTTTATGGGCTACACCTTC

D gene: .
V gene: TRBV2
clone size: .
J gene: TRBJ1-5
CDR3 protein: CASSRTDYSNQPQHF
CDR3 DNA: TGTGCCAGCAGTCGGACCGATTATAGCAATCAGCCCCAGCATTTT

D gene: TRBD1
V gene: TRBV19
clone size: once
J gene: TRBJ1-2
CDR3 protein: CASRPTGPFNYGYTF
CDR3 DNA: TGTGCCAGTAGACCGACAGGGCCGTTTAACTATGGCTACACCTTC

D gene: .
V gene: TRBV27
clone size: .
J gene: TRBJ1-4
CDR3 protein: CASSRQWEEKLFF
CDR3 DNA: TGTGCCAGCAGCCGCCAGTGGGAGGAAAAACTGTTTTTT

D gene: .
V gene: TRBV10-1
clone size: .
J gene: TRBJ1-6
CDR3 protein: CASSEDRNSPLHF
CDR3 DNA: TGCGCCAGCAGCGAAGACAGGAATTCACCCCTCCACTTT

D gene: .
V gene: TRBV5-6
clone size: once
J gene: TRBJ1-2
CDR3 protein: CASSSQPLAGYTF
CDR3 DNA: TGTGCCAGCAGCTCGCAACCGTTGGCTGGCTACACCTTC

D gene: .
V gene: TRBV5-1
clone size: .
J gene: TRBJ2-1
CDR3 protein: CASSLEGPHNEQFF
CDR3 DNA: TGCGCCAGCAGCTTGGAGGGACCCCACAATGAGCAGTTCTTC

D gene: .
V gene: TRBV27
clone size: once
J gene: TRBJ2-7
CDR3 protein: CASSSSGPPDEQYF
CDR3 DNA: TGTGCCAGCAGTTCATCGGGACCCCCGGACGAGCAGTACTTC

D gene: TRBD1
V gene: TRBV18
clone size: .
J gene: TRBJ2-3
CDR3 protein: CASSGRTGVTDTQYF
CDR3 DNA: TGTGCCAGCTCAGGGAGGACAGGGGTCACAGATACGCAGTATTTT

D gene: TRBD1
V gene: TRBV7-6
clone size: .
J gene: TRBJ1-2
CDR3 protein: CASSPETGKSGYTF
CDR3 DNA: TGTGCCAGCAGCCCCGAGACAGGGAAGAGTGGCTACACCTTC

D gene: .
V gene: TRBV18
clone size: once
J gene: TRBJ1-5
CDR3 protein: CASSPERNQPQHF
CDR3 DNA: TGTGCCAGCTCACCGGAGCGCAATCAGCCCCAGCATTTT

D gene: .
V gene: TRBV7-9
clone size: .
J gene: TRBJ2-7
CDR3 protein: CASSLISYEQYF
CDR3 DNA: TGTGCCAGCAGCCTTATCTCCTACGAGCAGTACTTC

D gene: TRBD1
V gene: TRBV5-1
clone size: .
J gene: TRBJ1-6
CDR3 protein: CASSTGQDNSPLHF
CDR3 DNA: TGCGCCAGCAGCACGGGACAGGACAATTCACCCCTCCACTTT

D gene: TRBD1
V gene: TRBV6-5
clone size: once
J gene: TRBJ1-3
CDR3 protein: CASSRGPGGGNTIYF
CDR3 DNA: TGTGCCAGCAGTAGAGGCCCAGGGGGAGGAAACACCATATATTTT

D gene: TRBD1
V gene: TRBV5-1
clone size: .
J gene: TRBJ2-5
CDR3 protein: CASSHGTGGQETQYF
CDR3 DNA: TGCGCCAGCAGCCACGGGACAGGGGGCCAAGAGACCCAGTACTTC

D gene: .
V gene: TRBV4-3
clone size: .
J gene: TRBJ2-2
CDR3 protein: CASSQDRVGELFF
CDR3 DNA: TGCGCCAGCAGCCAAGACCGGGTAGGGGAGCTGTTTTTT

D gene: TRBD2
V gene: TRBV6-5
clone size: .
J gene: TRBJ2-5
CDR3 protein: CASSRIVGGETQYF
CDR3 DNA: TGTGCCAGCAGTCGTATAGTCGGGGGGGAGACCCAGTACTTC

D gene: .
V gene: TRBV5-1
clone size: .
J gene: TRBJ2-2
CDR3 protein: CASSLEREPTGELFF
CDR3 DNA: TGCGCCAGCAGCTTGGAAAGGGAGCCCACCGGGGAGCTGTTTTTT

D gene: .
V gene: TRBV6-6
clone size: .
J gene: TRBJ1-1
CDR3 protein: CASSSPGRTTEAFF
CDR3 DNA: TGTGCCAGCAGTTCCCCTGGCCGGACCACTGAAGCTTTCTTT

D gene: TRBD1
V gene: TRBV7-2
clone size: .
J gene: TRBJ1-5
CDR3 protein: CASSIRQGNQPQHF
CDR3 DNA: TGTGCCAGCAGCATAAGACAGGGGAATCAGCCCCAGCATTTT

D gene: .
V gene: TRBV5-6
clone size: .
J gene: TRBJ2-1
CDR3 protein: CASSQQGGGYNEQFF
CDR3 DNA: TGTGCCAGCAGCCAGCAGGGGGGCGGGTACAATGAGCAGTTCTTC

D gene: TRBD1
V gene: TRBV27
clone size: .
J gene: TRBJ1-5
CDR3 protein: CASSDQGGNQPQHF
CDR3 DNA: TGTGCCAGCAGCGACCAGGGGGGCAATCAGCCCCAGCATTTT

D gene: TRBD2
V gene: TRBV4-1
clone size: .
J gene: TRBJ2-7
CDR3 protein: CASSQEPSGGAYEQYF
CDR3 DNA: TGCGCCAGCAGCCAAGAGCCCAGCGGGGGGGCATACGAGCAGTACTTC

D gene: TRBD1
V gene: TRBV5-4
clone size: .
J gene: TRBJ1-2
CDR3 protein: CASSRFAGTGGGMAYGYTF
CDR3 DNA: TGTGCCAGCAGCCGTTTCGCCGGGACAGGGGGTGGTATGGCCTATGGCTACACCTTC

D gene: TRBD2
V gene: TRBV7-2
clone size: .
J gene: TRBJ2-1
CDR3 protein: CASSFGGGAHEQFF
CDR3 DNA: TGTGCCAGCAGCTTCGGCGGGGGGGCGCATGAGCAGTTCTTC